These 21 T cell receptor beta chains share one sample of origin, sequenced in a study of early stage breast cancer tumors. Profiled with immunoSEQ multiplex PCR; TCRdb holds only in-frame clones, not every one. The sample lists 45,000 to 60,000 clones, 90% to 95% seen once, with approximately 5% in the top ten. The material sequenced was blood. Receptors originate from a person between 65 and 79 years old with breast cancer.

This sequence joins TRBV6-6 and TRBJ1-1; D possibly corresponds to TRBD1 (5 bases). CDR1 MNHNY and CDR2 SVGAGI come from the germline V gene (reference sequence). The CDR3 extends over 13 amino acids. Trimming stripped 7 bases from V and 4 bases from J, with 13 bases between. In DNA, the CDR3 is TGTGCCAGCACGTCCTCGACAGCCACTGAAGCTTTCTTT. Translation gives CASTSSTATEAFF.

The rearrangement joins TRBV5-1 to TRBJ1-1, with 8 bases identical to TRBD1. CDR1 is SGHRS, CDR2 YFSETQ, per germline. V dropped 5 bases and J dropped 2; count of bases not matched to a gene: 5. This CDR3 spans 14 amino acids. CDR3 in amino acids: CASRVQGVNTEAFF. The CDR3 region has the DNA TGCGCCAGCAGAGTACAGGGGGTAAACACTGAAGCTTTCTTT. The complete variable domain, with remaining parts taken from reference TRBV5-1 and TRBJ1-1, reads KAGVTQTPRYLIKTRGQQVTLSCSPISGHRSVSWYQQTPGQGLQFLFEYFSETQRNKGNFPGRFSGRQFSNSRSEMNVSTLELGDSALYLCASRVQGVNTEAFFGQGTRLTVV.

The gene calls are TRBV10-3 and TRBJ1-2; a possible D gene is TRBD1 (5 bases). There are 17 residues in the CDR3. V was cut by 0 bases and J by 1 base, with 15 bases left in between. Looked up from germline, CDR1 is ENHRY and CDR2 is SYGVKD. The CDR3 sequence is CAISESKVTEINYGYTF. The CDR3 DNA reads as TGTGCCATCAGTGAGTCGAAGGTGACAGAGATTAACTATGGCTACACCTTC.

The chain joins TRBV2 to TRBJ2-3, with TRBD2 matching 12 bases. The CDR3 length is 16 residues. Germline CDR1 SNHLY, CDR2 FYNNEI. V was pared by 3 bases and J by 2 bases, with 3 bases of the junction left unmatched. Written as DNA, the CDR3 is TGTGCCAGCAGTGACGGGACTAGCGGGTTCACAGATACGCAGTATTTT. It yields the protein CASSDGTSGFTDTQYF.

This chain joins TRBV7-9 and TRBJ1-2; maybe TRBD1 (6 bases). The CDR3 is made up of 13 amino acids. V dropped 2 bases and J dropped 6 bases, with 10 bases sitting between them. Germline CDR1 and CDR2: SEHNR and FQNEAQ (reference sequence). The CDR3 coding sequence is TGTGCCAGCAGCTTAAGCAGGGGCCATGGCTACACCTTC. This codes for CASSLSRGHGYTF.

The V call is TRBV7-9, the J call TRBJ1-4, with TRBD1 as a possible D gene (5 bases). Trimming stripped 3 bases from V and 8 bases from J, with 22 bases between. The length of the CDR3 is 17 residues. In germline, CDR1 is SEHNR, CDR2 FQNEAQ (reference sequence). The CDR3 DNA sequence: TGTGCCAGCAGCTTTCAGCCCGGGGGGGTATCTCAGGAAAAACTGTTTTTT. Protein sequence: CASSFQPGGVSQEKLFF.

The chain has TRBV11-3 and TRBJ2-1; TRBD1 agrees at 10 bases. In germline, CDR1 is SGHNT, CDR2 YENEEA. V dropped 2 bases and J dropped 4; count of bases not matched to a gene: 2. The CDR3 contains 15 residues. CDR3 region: CASSLLGQGYNEQFF. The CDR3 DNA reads TGTGCCAGCAGCTTACTGGGACAGGGGTACAATGAGCAGTTCTTC.

CDR3 DNA sequence: TGTGCCAGCAGCCTTCTACTCGGGGGGTCCTACGAGCAGTACTTC. This translates into CASSLLLGGSYEQYF. The chain uses TRBV7-9 and TRBJ2-7; 7 bases agree with TRBD2. The V segment lost 5 bases and the J segment 1 base; nucleotides outside the gene matches: 8. CDR1 is SEHNR, CDR2 FQNEAQ, per germline (reference sequence). The CDR3 length is 15 residues.

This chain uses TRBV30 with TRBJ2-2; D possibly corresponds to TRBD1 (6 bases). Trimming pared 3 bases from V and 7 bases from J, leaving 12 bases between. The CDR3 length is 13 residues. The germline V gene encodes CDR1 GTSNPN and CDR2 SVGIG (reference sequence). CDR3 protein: CAWRGQGFGELFF. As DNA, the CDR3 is TGTGCCTGGAGGGGGCAGGGGTTCGGGGAGCTGTTTTTT.

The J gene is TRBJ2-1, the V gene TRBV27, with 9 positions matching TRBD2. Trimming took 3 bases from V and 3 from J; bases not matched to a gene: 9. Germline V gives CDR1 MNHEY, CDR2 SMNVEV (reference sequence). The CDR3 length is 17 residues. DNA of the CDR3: TGTGCCAGCAGTTTGGCCTTTAGCGGGGGAATCTACAATGAGCAGTTCTTC. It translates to CASSLAFSGGIYNEQFF.

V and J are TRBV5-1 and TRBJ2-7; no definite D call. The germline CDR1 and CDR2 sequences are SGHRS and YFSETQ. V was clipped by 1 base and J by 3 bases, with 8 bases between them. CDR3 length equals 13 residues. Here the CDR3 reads CASSLYSNYEQYF. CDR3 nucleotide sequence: TGCGCCAGCAGCTTGTATAGCAACTACGAGCAGTACTTC.

The DNA of the CDR3 is TGTGCCAGCAGCGTAGGTGGGCCCAGGGAGCAGTACTTC. It codes for CASSVGGPREQYF. This chain links TRBV9 with TRBJ2-7; D is uncertain. The CDR3 covers 13 residues. The V end lost 0 bases, the J end lost 7 bases, and 11 bases lay between the germline ends. Per germline, CDR1 SGDLS and CDR2 YYNGEE.

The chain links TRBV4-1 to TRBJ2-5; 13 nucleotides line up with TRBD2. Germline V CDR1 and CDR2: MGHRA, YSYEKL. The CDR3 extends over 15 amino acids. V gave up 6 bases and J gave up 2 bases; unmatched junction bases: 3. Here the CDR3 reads CASRTSGGIQETQYF. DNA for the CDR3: TGCGCCAGCAGGACTAGCGGGGGGATACAAGAGACCCAGTACTTC.

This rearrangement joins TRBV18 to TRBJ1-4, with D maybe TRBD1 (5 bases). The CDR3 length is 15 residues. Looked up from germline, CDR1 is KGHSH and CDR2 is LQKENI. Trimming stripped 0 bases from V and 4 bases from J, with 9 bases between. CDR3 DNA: TGTGCCAGCTCACCACCGATCGGGGGTAATGAAAAACTGTTTTTT. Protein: CASSPPIGGNEKLFF.

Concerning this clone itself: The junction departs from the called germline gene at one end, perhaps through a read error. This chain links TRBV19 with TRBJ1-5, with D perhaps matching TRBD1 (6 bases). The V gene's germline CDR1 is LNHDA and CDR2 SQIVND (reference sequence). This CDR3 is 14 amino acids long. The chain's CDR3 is CASSIGTANRPQHF. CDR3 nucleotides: TGTGCCAGTAGTATAGGGACAGCAAATCGGCCCCAGCATTTT.

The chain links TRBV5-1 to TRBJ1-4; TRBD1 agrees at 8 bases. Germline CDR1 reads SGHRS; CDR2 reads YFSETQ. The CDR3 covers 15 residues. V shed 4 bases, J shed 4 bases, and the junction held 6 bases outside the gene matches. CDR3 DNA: TGCGCCAGCAGCCCAGGGGGCCTAGGTAATGAAAAACTGTTTTTT. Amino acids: CASSPGGLGNEKLFF. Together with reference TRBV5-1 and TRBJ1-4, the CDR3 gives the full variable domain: KAGVTQTPRYLIKTRGQQVTLSCSPISGHRSVSWYQQTPGQGLQFLFEYFSETQRNKGNFPGRFSGRQFSNSRSEMNVSTLELGDSALYLCASSPGGLGNEKLFFGSGTQLSVL.

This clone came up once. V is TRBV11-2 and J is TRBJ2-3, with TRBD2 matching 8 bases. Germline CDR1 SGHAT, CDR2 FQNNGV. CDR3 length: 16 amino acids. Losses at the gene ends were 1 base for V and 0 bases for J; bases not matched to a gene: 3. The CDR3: CASSLASGQSTDTQYF. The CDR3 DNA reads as TGTGCCAGCAGCTTAGCTAGCGGGCAGAGCACAGATACGCAGTATTTT.

The CDR3 DNA sequence: TGTGCCAGCAGCTGGGGGGGGAGCACAGATACGCAGTATTTT. Translation gives CASSWGGSTDTQYF. This chain joins TRBV11-2 and TRBJ2-3; 7 bases line up with TRBD2. Losses at the gene ends were 4 bases for V and 0 bases for J; bases not matched to a gene: 1. In germline, CDR1 is SGHAT, CDR2 FQNNGV. The CDR3 runs to 14 residues.

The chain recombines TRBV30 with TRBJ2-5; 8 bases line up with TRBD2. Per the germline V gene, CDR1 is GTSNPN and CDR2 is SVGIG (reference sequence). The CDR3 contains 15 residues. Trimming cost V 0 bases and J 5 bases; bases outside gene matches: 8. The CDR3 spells CAWSVGRGGGETQYF. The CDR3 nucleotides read TGTGCCTGGAGTGTAGGACGGGGGGGCGGGGAGACCCAGTACTTC. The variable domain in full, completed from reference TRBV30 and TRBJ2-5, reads SQTIHQWPATLVQPVGSPLSLECTVEGTSNPNLYWYRQAAGRGLQLLFYSVGIGQISSEVPQNLSASRPQDRQFILSSKKLLLSDSGFYLCAWSVGRGGGETQYFGPGTRLLVL.

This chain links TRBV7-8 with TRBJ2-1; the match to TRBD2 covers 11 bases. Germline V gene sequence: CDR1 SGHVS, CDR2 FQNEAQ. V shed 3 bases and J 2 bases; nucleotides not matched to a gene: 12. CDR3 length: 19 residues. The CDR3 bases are TGTGCCAGCAGCTTCCTAGGGACTAGCGGTTATGTAACCTACAATGAGCAGTTCTTC. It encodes CASSFLGTSGYVTYNEQFF.

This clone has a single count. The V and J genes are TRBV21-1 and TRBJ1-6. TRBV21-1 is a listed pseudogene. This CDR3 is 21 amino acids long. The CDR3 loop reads CASITGRRRPFQSSYNSPLHF. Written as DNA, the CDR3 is TGTGCCAGCATCACGGGGAGGCGGCGGCCTTTTCAGAGCTCCTATAATTCACCCCTCCACTTT.